The 14 T cell receptor beta chains listed next were all sequenced from one sample in a study of CD8+ T cells in alopecia areata. cDNA reverse transcribed from extracted RNA served as the sequencing template. Using immunoSEQ multiplex PCR, the repertoire was profiled, and TCRdb retains in-frame clones only, with some absent. The sample records about 150,000 clones, under 60% being singletons. The sample consisted of CD8+ T cells sorted from blood, taken at week 0. These receptors were collected from a human donor with alopecia areata.

This clone was found once. The chain employs TRBV4-3 and TRBJ2-2; 9 positions match TRBD1. V shed 6 bases and J 0 bases; nucleotides not matched to a gene: 2. Germline CDR1 reads LGHNA; CDR2 reads YSLEER. The CDR3 sequence is 15 residues long. CDR3 sequence reads: CASRQGATNTGELFF. In DNA, the CDR3 is TGCGCCAGCAGACAGGGGGCCACGAACACCGGGGAGCTGTTTTTT.

This chain uses TRBV10-2 with TRBJ2-1, with D uncertain. Per germline, CDR1 WSHSY and CDR2 SAAADI. The CDR3 spans 13 residues. Trimming cost V 5 bases and J 5 bases, with 10 bases left between them. The CDR3 spells CASSTTDHNEQFF. The CDR3, as DNA: TGCGCCAGCAGTACGACGGACCACAATGAGCAGTTCTTC.

This clone was picked up a small number of times. Distinct nucleotide sequences in the sample also encode this CDR3. The rearrangement joins TRBV30 to TRBJ2-7, with 7 bases lining up with TRBD1. Germline values: CDR1 GTSNPN, CDR2 SVGIG (reference sequence). Trimming cost V 2 bases and J 2 bases; bases outside gene matches: 3. The CDR3 covers 13 residues. The CDR3 reads CAWSPGTAYEQYF. CDR3 DNA: TGTGCCTGGAGTCCCGGGACAGCCTACGAGCAGTACTTC.

This chain links TRBV5-1 with TRBJ2-2; no clear D. Deletions cut 2 bases from V and 1 base from J, with 3 bases between. From germline, CDR1 is SGHRS and CDR2 YFSETQ. The CDR3 is 13 amino acids. CDR3 DNA sequence: TGCGCCAGCAGCTTCGAGAACACCGGGGAGCTGTTTTTT. Protein sequence: CASSFENTGELFF.

On this clone: One end of the junction varies from germline; a read error may be responsible. The rearrangement uses TRBV10-3 and TRBJ2-3, with 13 bases fitting TRBD2. The CDR3 consists of 17 residues. The germline V gene encodes CDR1 ENHRY and CDR2 SYGVKD. The CDR3 region has the DNA TGTGCCAGCAGTAAAAGGACTAGCGGGGGTCTCACAGATACGCAGTATTTT. This sequence encodes CASSKRTSGGLTDTQYF.

This rearrangement joins TRBV19 to TRBJ1-4, with D possibly TRBD1 on 6 matching bases. Trimming removed 6 bases from V and 5 bases from J, with 13 bases in between. The CDR3 has 14 residues. Germline values: CDR1 LNHDA, CDR2 SQIVND (reference sequence). CDR3 nucleotides: TGTGCCAGTAGGGAGACAGGACTGAATGAAAAACTGTTTTTT. Translation gives CASRETGLNEKLFF.

The gene calls are TRBV27 and TRBJ2-5; possible D gene TRBD1, 6 bases. V lost 8 bases to trimming and J lost 2 bases, with 15 bases between them. The germline CDR1 and CDR2 sequences are MNHEY and SMNVEV (reference sequence). This CDR3 is 14 amino acids long. The CDR3 region is CASSRDNQQETQYF. The CDR3 DNA is TGTGCCAGCTCTAGGGACAACCAACAAGAGACCCAGTACTTC.

The CDR3 bases are TGTGCCTGGGTGACACAGAACACTGAAGCTTTCTTT. Its translation is CAWVTQNTEAFF. This sequence joins TRBV30 and TRBJ1-1; unclear D gene. The germline CDR1 and CDR2 sequences are GTSNPN and SVGIG (reference sequence). The V end lost 5 bases, the J end lost 1 base, and 8 bases lay between the germline ends. The CDR3 runs to 12 residues.

The chain carries TRBV29-1 and TRBJ2-7, with a weak D call TRBD1 (5 bases). This CDR3 comprises 13 residues. The germline V and J ends were trimmed by 5 bases and 0 bases, with 11 bases remaining between them. Germline V gene data show CDR1 as SQVTM and CDR2 as ANQGSEA. The CDR3 sequence is CSVMTENSYEQYF. The CDR3 DNA is TGCAGCGTTATGACAGAGAACTCCTACGAGCAGTACTTC.

This clone was seen a few times. This rearrangement joins TRBV6-6 to TRBJ2-5, with 8 bases aligning to TRBD2. The V gene's germline CDR1 is MNHNY and CDR2 SVGAGI (reference sequence). V shed 8 bases, J shed 1 base, and the junction held 6 bases outside the gene matches. The CDR3 has 14 residues. CDR3 protein: CASGTRGVQETQYF. For the CDR3, the DNA is TGTGCCAGCGGCACGCGGGGGGTCCAAGAGACCCAGTACTTC.

This rearrangement joins TRBV5-1 to TRBJ2-7, with D perhaps matching TRBD1 (5 bases). Germline CDR1 is SGHRS and CDR2 is YFSETQ. The length of the CDR3 is 14 residues. Trimming pared 0 bases from V and 5 bases from J, leaving 12 bases between. The CDR3 is CASSLGAGNHEQYF. The DNA of the CDR3 is TGCGCCAGCAGCTTGGGGGCAGGGAACCACGAGCAGTACTTC.

A few counts support this clone. The chain joins TRBV29-1 to TRBJ2-3; the match to TRBD2 covers 7 bases. Trimming took 2 bases from V and 0 from J; bases not matched to a gene: 14. The CDR3 runs 18 residues. Germline CDR1 SQVTM, CDR2 ANQGSEA. The CDR3 region is CSVEPRGEGLTSTDTQYF. DNA of the CDR3: TGCAGCGTTGAACCCCGTGGGGAGGGTCTTACGAGCACAGATACGCAGTATTTT.

The chain employs TRBV27 and TRBJ1-2; 10 nucleotides agree with TRBD1. The germline gives CDR1 MNHEY, CDR2 SMNVEV (reference sequence). V gave up 4 bases and J gave up 6 bases; unmatched junction bases: 5. This CDR3 comprises 14 residues. The CDR3 DNA is TGTGCCAGCAGTTCGGACAGGGGGAACGATGGCTACACCTTC. It is translated as CASSSDRGNDGYTF.

The V and J genes are TRBV9 and TRBJ2-1; unclear D gene. V was clipped by 7 bases and J by 6 bases, with 8 bases between them. Germline V gene sequence: CDR1 SGDLS, CDR2 YYNGEE. This CDR3 contains 11 residues. The CDR3: CASGQVNEQFF. The CDR3 bases are TGTGCCAGCGGCCAGGTCAATGAGCAGTTCTTC.